Detailed here is one TCR beta chain. Its antigen is undetermined. Other DNA sequences in this specimen translate into the identical CDR3. This sample was taken from a study of cytomegalovirus exposure and HLA in healthy donors. General study results and limits: Prior analysis indicated that the majority of TCR beta V segments exhibited productivity approximately 87% or approximately 30% of the time. Later on, an analysis found that several of the most significant clusters appeared to be linked to common viral pathogens, which included parvovirus B19. Accurate HLA-A and HLA-B prediction from TCR beta sequences was reported for most subjects. Sequencing likely generated an artifact that appeared as a cluster of highly shared sequence variants.

It was with 60 Vbeta and 13 Jbeta primers that the PCR ran. The method was immunoSEQ multiplex PCR; TCRdb's version includes in-frame clones alone and lacks a portion of them. The profile shows around 200,000 clones, just under 75% of them singletons. Per germline, CDR1 SGHTA and CDR2 FQGNSA. The CDR3 has 15 amino acids. V dropped 5 bases and J dropped 3; count of bases not matched to a gene: 6. The sample taken for sequencing was PBMCs. The chain recombines TRBV7-2 with TRBJ2-7; TRBD1 matches at 11 bases. This sequence was found in a man aged 25 to 40 in good health and CMV-seropositive. The CDR3 DNA follows: TGTGCCAGCAGCCCCGGACAGGGGGCTCGCTACGAGCAGTACTTC. This gives the protein CASSPGQGARYEQYF.